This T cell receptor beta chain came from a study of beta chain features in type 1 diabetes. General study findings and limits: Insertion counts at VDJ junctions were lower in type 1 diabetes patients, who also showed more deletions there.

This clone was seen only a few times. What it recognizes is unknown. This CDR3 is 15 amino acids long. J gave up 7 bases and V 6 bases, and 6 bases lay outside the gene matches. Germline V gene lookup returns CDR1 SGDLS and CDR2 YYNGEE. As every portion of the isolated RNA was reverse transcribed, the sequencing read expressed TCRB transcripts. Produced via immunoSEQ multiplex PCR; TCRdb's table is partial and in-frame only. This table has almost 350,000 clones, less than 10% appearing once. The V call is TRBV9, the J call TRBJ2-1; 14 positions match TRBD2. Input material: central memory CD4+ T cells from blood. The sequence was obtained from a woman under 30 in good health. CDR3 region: CASTRLAGGGNEQFF. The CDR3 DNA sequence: TGTGCCAGCACCAGACTAGCGGGAGGGGGTAATGAGCAGTTCTTC. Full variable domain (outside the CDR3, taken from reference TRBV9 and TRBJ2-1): DSGVTQTPKHLITATGQRVTLRCSPRSGDLSVYWYQQSLDQGLQFLIQYYNGEERAKGNILERFSAQQFPDLHSELNLSSLELGDSALYFCASTRLAGGGNEQFFGPGTRLTVL.